Each of the 12 T cell receptor beta chains below was sequenced from the same sample in a study of CD8 T cells in ankylosing spondylitis. From the 5' RACE reads, TCRdb called clonotypes with MiXCR, one entry per CDR3 protein. Of 250,000 to 400,000 distinct CDR3 sequences in the sample, 11% were seen once. Sequences were obtained from blood, either unsorted or a sorted T cell fraction (not recorded which). The receptor source for this set is a female donor with ankylosing spondylitis or in good health (not recorded which).

This clonotype was seen at least ten times. The chain couples TRBV5-4 to TRBJ2-2, with a tentative D call TRBD1 (5 bases). There are 13 residues in the CDR3. Germline CDR1 is SGHNT and CDR2 is YYREEE (reference sequence). Trimming shortened V by 3 bases and J by 9 bases, and 12 bases separated the two germline ends. The CDR3 spells CASSSPPGWELFF. In DNA form, the CDR3 reads TGTGCCAGCAGCTCACCCCCAGGGTGGGAGCTGTTTTTT. The variable domain in full, completed from reference TRBV5-4 and TRBJ2-2, reads ETGVTQSPTHLIKTRGQQVTLRCSSQSGHNTVSWYQQALGQGPQFIFQYYREEENGRGNFPPRFSGLQFPNYSSELNVNALELDDSALYLCASSSPPGWELFFGEGSRLTVL.

This clonotype came up many times. Germline and junction disagree at one end, which may indicate a read error. This sequence joins TRBV12-3 or TRBV12-4 and TRBJ2-2; no clear D. CDR3 length equals 15 residues. The DNA of the CDR3 is TGTGCCAGCAGCTTGTCGCGGACGAATACCGGGGAGCTGTTTTTT. It yields the protein CASSLSRTNTGELFF.

Many counts were recorded for this clonotype. The chain joins TRBV20-1 to TRBJ2-7, with TRBD1 as a possible D gene (6 bases). V was shortened by 1 base and J by 3 bases, with 16 bases between the two germline ends. Germline-derived CDR1 and CDR2 are DFQATT and SNEGSKA (reference sequence). The CDR3 covers 15 residues. CDR3 bases: TGCAGTGCTAGAGCCCGAGGGACAACTCACTACGAGCAGTACTTC. It specifies CSARARGTTHYEQYF.

This clonotype has just a few counts. The J gene is TRBJ2-7, the V gene TRBV27; 11 positions match TRBD2. Germline assignment: CDR1 MNHEY and CDR2 SMNVEV (reference sequence). CDR3 length: 15 residues. With 5 bases clipped from V and 6 bases from J, the junction kept 9 bases outside the gene matches. CDR3 in DNA: TGTGCCAGCAGTCCCGGGACTAGCGGTTTGGGCGAGCAGTACTTC. It is translated as CASSPGTSGLGEQYF.

The rearrangement links TRBV19 to TRBJ1-5, with 7 nucleotides matching TRBD1. CDR3 length: 15 amino acids. The junction had 1 base not matched to a gene; V was cut back by 1 base and J by 1 base. Germline CDR1 and CDR2: LNHDA and SQIVND (reference sequence). The CDR3 DNA is TGTGCCAGTAGTATAGTGGGACAGAGCAATCAGCCCCAGCATTTT. It codes for CASSIVGQSNQPQHF.

At least ten counts were recorded for this clonotype. The V call is TRBV12-3 or TRBV12-4, the J call TRBJ2-5, with D tentatively TRBD2 (7 bases). V was trimmed by 2 bases and J by 5 bases, leaving 12 bases between them. The CDR3 runs to 14 residues. The CDR3 sequence is CASSLLGGPETQYF. The CDR3 DNA is TGTGCCAGCAGTTTATTGGGGGGGCCGGAGACCCAGTACTTC.

This clonotype was counted many times. V is TRBV10-3 and J is TRBJ2-1; 12 nucleotides line up with TRBD1. Germline V gives CDR1 ENHRY, CDR2 SYGVKD. The CDR3 is made up of 13 amino acids. The J segment lost 9 bases and the V segment lost 10 bases, leaving 7 bases of the junction unmatched. The chain's CDR3 is CATGTGGLGEQFF. CDR3 nucleotides: TGTGCCACCGGGACAGGGGGCTTAGGTGAGCAGTTCTTC.

This clonotype was detected a few times. This sequence joins TRBV11-2 and TRBJ2-1; TRBD1 aligns across 9 bases. The germline CDR1 and CDR2 sequences are SGHAT and FQNNGV. The length of the CDR3 is 18 residues. The junction had 18 bases not matched to a gene; V was cut back by 5 bases and J by 7 bases. CDR3: CASSPGGGGQGLFNEQFF. The CDR3 bases are TGTGCCAGCAGCCCAGGAGGTGGGGGACAGGGCTTGTTTAATGAGCAGTTCTTC.

This clonotype was seen repeatedly, ten times or more. This chain joins TRBV12-3 or TRBV12-4 and TRBJ1-1; possibly TRBD1 for D (5 bases). This CDR3 has 15 amino acids. Trimming removed 3 bases from V and 1 base from J, with 12 bases in between. The CDR3 is CASSLGGGRNTEAFF. The DNA for the CDR3 is TGTGCCAGCAGTTTGGGGGGGGGTCGGAACACTGAAGCTTTCTTT.

This clonotype was found many times. This chain joins TRBV20-1 and TRBJ2-1, with 7 bases identical to TRBD1. The J segment lost 5 bases and the V segment lost 5 bases, leaving 6 bases of the junction unmatched. The CDR3 is made up of 13 amino acids. Germline values: CDR1 DFQATT, CDR2 SNEGSKA (reference sequence). The CDR3 loop reads CSASGTANNEQFF. The CDR3 nucleotides read TGCAGTGCTTCCGGGACAGCAAACAATGAGCAGTTCTTC.

V and J are TRBV6-2 or TRBV6-3 and TRBJ2-7; 13 bases agree with TRBD2. CDR3 length: 15 residues. V trimming: 8 bases; J trimming: 3 bases; junction bases outside the gene matches: 7. Germline V gives CDR1 MNHEY, CDR2 SVGEGT. The CDR3 DNA sequence: TGTGCCAGCGAAAGACTAGCGGGGGGCGACTACGAGCAGTACTTC. Amino acids: CASERLAGGDYEQYF.

This clonotype was seen ten or more times. The J gene is TRBJ2-3, the V gene TRBV12-3 or TRBV12-4; either TRBD1 or TRBD2 may fit D (7 bases each). The V gene lost 7 bases and the J gene lost 6 bases, with 11 bases spanning the gap. The CDR3 has 12 amino acids. The CDR3 region is CASIRGGDTQYF. The DNA for the CDR3 is TGTGCCAGCATCAGGGGGGGGGATACGCAGTATTTT.